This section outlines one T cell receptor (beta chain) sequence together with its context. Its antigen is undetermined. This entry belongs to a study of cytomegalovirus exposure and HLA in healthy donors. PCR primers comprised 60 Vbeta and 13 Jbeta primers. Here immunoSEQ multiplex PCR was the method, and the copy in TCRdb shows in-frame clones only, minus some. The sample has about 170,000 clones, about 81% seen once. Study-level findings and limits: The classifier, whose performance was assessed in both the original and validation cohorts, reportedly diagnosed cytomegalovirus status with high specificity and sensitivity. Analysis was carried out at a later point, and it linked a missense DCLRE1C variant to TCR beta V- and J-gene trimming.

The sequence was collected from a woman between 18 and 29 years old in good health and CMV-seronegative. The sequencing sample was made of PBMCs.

CDR3 sequence reads: CASRLQGSTDTQYF. DNA of the CDR3: TGTGCCAGTAGGCTTCAGGGTAGCACAGATACGCAGTATTTT. The V call is TRBV19, the J call TRBJ2-3; possibly TRBD1 for D (5 bases). Trimming stripped 6 bases from V and 0 bases from J, with 10 bases between. Germline V gives CDR1 LNHDA, CDR2 SQIVND (reference sequence). This CDR3 region has 14 residues. The complete variable domain, with remaining parts taken from reference TRBV19 and TRBJ2-3, reads DGGITQSPKYLFRKEGQNVTLSCEQNLNHDAMYWYRQDPGQGLRLIYYSQIVNDFQKGDIAEGYSVSREKKESFPLTVTSAQKNPTAFYLCASRLQGSTDTQYFGPGTRLTVL.